Here is one TCR beta chain with its context. These data come from a study of T cell responses to AZD1222 COVID-19 vaccine. Sequenced by immunoSEQ multiplex PCR; TCRdb stores in-frame clones only, minus some. Among 95,000 to 110,000 clones, around 91% were seen once, and the ten largest hold about 48%. Germline V gene data show CDR1 as MRHNA and CDR2 as SNTAGT. Trimming left V 7 bases short and J 4 bases short, with 20 bases between. This CDR3 contains 15 residues. This receptor was identified in an adult in good health. This chain uses TRBV6-4 with TRBJ2-7; the D gene is possibly TRBD2 (6 bases). The source was peripheral blood, collected on day 0 of AZD1222 vaccination. Here the CDR3 DNA reads TGTGCCAGCACCTCTTCTGGAGGGGATTGGTACGAGCAGTACTTC. Its translation is CASTSSGGDWYEQYF.